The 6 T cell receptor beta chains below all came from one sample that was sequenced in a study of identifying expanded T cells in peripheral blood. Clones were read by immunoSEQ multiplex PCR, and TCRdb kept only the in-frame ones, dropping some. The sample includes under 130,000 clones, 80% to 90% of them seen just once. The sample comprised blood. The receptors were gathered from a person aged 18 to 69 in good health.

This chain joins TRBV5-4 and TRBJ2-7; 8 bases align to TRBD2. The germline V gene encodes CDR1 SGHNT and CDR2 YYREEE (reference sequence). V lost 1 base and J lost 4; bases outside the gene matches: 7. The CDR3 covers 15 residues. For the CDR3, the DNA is TGTGCCAGCAGCTTGCGGGGGGGGCCTTCATACGAGCAGTACTTC. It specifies CASSLRGGPSYEQYF. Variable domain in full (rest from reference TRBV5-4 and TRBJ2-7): ETGVTQSPTHLIKTRGQQVTLRCSSQSGHNTVSWYQQALGQGPQFIFQYYREEENGRGNFPPRFSGLQFPNYSSELNVNALELDDSALYLCASSLRGGPSYEQYFGPGTRLTVT.

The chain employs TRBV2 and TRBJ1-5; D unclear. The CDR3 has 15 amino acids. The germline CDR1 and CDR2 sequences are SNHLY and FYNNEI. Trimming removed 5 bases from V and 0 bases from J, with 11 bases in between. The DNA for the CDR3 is TGTGCCAGCAGTTATATAGGGTATAGCAATCAGCCCCAGCATTTT. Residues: CASSYIGYSNQPQHF.

The CDR3 coding sequence is TGTGCCTGGGACCTTGGGGCGGGGTCCTACAATGAGCAGTTCTTC. Translating it yields CAWDLGAGSYNEQFF. The V and J genes are TRBV30 and TRBJ2-1; D is perhaps TRBD2 (6 bases). Germline V gene lookup returns CDR1 GTSNPN and CDR2 SVGIG (reference sequence). The germline V and J ends were trimmed by 5 bases and 1 base, with 15 bases remaining between them. The CDR3 loop spans 15 amino acids. Combining the CDR3 with reference TRBV30 and TRBJ2-1 gives the whole variable domain SQTIHQWPATLVQPVGSPLSLECTVEGTSNPNLYWYRQAAGRGLQLLFYSVGIGQISSEVPQNLSASRPQDRQFILSSKKLLLSDSGFYLCAWDLGAGSYNEQFFGPGTRLTVL.

In DNA, the CDR3 is TGTGCCAGCAGTGACTCACAAGACACCGGGGAGCTGTTTTTT. Protein sequence: CASSDSQDTGELFF. This rearrangement joins TRBV6-4 to TRBJ2-2; no definite D call. The CDR3 has 14 residues. Germline-derived CDR1 and CDR2 are MRHNA and SNTAGT. V was clipped by 0 bases and J by 3 bases, with 5 bases between them.

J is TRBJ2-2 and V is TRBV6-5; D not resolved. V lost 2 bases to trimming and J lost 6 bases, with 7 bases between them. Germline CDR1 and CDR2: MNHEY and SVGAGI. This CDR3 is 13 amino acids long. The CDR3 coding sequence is TGTGCCAGCAGTTACGGGCAGCCCGGGGAGCTGTTTTTT. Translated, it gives CASSYGQPGELFF.

The CDR3 protein is CASSPGRGRNTGELFF. The DNA of the CDR3 is TGTGCCAGCAGCCCTGGACGGGGGAGGAACACCGGGGAGCTGTTTTTT. The rearrangement links TRBV11-2 to TRBJ2-2, with D tentatively TRBD2 (6 bases). V was clipped by 5 bases and J by 1 base, with 14 bases between them. Germline V gene data show CDR1 as SGHAT and CDR2 as FQNNGV. There are 16 residues in the CDR3.